This is a list of T cell receptor beta chains from one sample in a study of PD-1 blockade in mismatch repair-deficient tumors. Generated by immunoSEQ multiplex PCR, the TCRdb table keeps only in-frame clones and is missing some. The sample carries about 51,000 clones, around 73% recorded once. The source material was peripheral blood, sampled 4 weeks after starting pembrolizumab. Receptors originate from an adult with mismatch repair-deficient cancer. Each CDR3 is given with its conserved first and last residue. The D gene is left open where the match is weak. Expanded clones are given a class, and other clones once, few, many or no size at all.

TGTGCCAGTAGTATCAGGACGGCTTGGGATACGCAGTATTTT	CASSIRTAWDTQYF	TRBV19	once	NA	TRBJ2-3
TGTGCCAGCTCACGACCGACTAGCGGGAGTCTCACCGGGGAGCTGTTTTTT	CASSRPTSGSLTGELFF	TRBV18	once	TRBD2	TRBJ2-2
TGTGCCAGCACCTCATTTGTAGATGAGCAGTTCTTC	CASTSFVDEQFF	TRBV11-3	NA	NA	TRBJ2-1
TGTGCCAGCAGCGCTAATCTGGGGGGAGAAGCTTTCTTT	CASSANLGGEAFF	TRBV7-3	once	NA	TRBJ1-1
TGTGCCAGCAGCCAACAGGGGATAGGGGACACTGAAGCTTTCTTT	CASSQQGIGDTEAFF	TRBV4-2	NA	NA	TRBJ1-1
TGTGCCAGCAGTTTAGGACCGGGCTGGAGACAATACAATGAGCAGTTCTTC	CASSLGPGWRQYNEQFF	TRBV27	once	NA	TRBJ2-1
TGTGCCAGCCAACGGGAGAGGAAAGCTTTCTTT	CASQRERKAFF	TRBV6-5	NA	NA	TRBJ1-1
TGTGCCAGCAGCTTAGGTGTTAGCGGAGGAGGGGGAACAGATACGCAGTATTTT	CASSLGVSGGGGTDTQYF	TRBV11-3	NA	NA	TRBJ2-3
TGTGCCAGCAGTTGGGGGGAAAAAGAGACCCAGTACTTC	CASSWGEKETQYF	TRBV6-6	NA	NA	TRBJ2-5
TGTGCCATCAGTGAGTCGCCCTCTTTAGCGGGTCCCTACAATGAGCAGTTCTTC	CAISESPSLAGPYNEQFF	TRBV10-3	once	TRBD2	TRBJ2-1
TGCAGCGTTGTAGCGGTAGTAACCTACGAGCAGTACTTC	CSVVAVVTYEQYF	TRBV29-1	NA	NA	TRBJ2-7
TGTGCCAGCAGCTTAGAAGCCCACGGGTGGGCAGAGACCCAGTACTTC	CASSLEAHGWAETQYF	TRBV11-2	NA	NA	TRBJ2-5
TGTGCCAGCAGCGAGGGTGTTGTGGGTCAGCCCCAGCATTTT	CASSEGVVGQPQHF	TRBV5-4	few	NA	TRBJ1-5
TGTGCCAGCAGCGTAGGAACAGCCCTGGAGACCCAGTACTTC	CASSVGTALETQYF	TRBV9	NA	NA	TRBJ2-5
TGTGCCAGTAACGGCAGGGGAGGGCAAAACATTCAGTACTTC	CASNGRGGQNIQYF	TRBV19	NA	NA	TRBJ2-4
TGCGCCAGCAGCCTCCAGGGGTGGGGGAGGTACCAAGAGACCCAGTACTTC	CASSLQGWGRYQETQYF	TRBV5-1	NA	NA	TRBJ2-5
TGTGCCAGCACCTCGGGACTAGCGGGGAAACCTAGCACAGATACGCAGTATTTT	CASTSGLAGKPSTDTQYF	TRBV7-9	NA	TRBD2	TRBJ2-3
TGTGCCAGCAGTAGCGGCGATCGGGACCCCCGGCAAGGCTATGGCTACACCTTC	CASSSGDRDPRQGYGYTF	TRBV27	few	NA	TRBJ1-2
TGTGCCAGCAGCTTAACGGGAAGAGAAGAGACCCAGTACTTC	CASSLTGREETQYF	TRBV11-3	NA	NA	TRBJ2-5
TGTGCCAGCAGCCAGGAACAACTTGAGGGCACTGAAGCTTTCTTT	CASSQEQLEGTEAFF	TRBV4-2	NA	NA	TRBJ1-1
TGTGCCAGCTCACCAACACAGGAACACTATGGCTACACCTTC	CASSPTQEHYGYTF	TRBV18	NA	NA	TRBJ1-2
TGTGCCAGCAGCCAAGGTCAGCGTCCCCACGAGCAGTACTTC	CASSQGQRPHEQYF	TRBV14	NA	NA	TRBJ2-7
TGTGCCAGCAGCTCCGCGCTCTGGACTAGTCGGGGCACCGGGGAGCTGTTTTTT	CASSSALWTSRGTGELFF	TRBV5-5	NA	TRBD2	TRBJ2-2
TGTGCCAGCAGCCCGCGACTAGCGGGAGAAGGCGAGCAGTACTTC	CASSPRLAGEGEQYF	TRBV7-6	NA	TRBD2	TRBJ2-7
TGTGCCAGCAGTCCCGGCTACACTGAAGCTTTCTTT	CASSPGYTEAFF	TRBV2	NA	NA	TRBJ1-1
TGTGCCTGGACAAGGGACAGGGACTACGAGCAGTACTTC	CAWTRDRDYEQYF	TRBV30	once	TRBD1	TRBJ2-7
TGTGCCAGCTCACCAACGACAGGATCCGGGGAGCTGTTTTTT	CASSPTTGSGELFF	TRBV18	NA	NA	TRBJ2-2
TGCAGCGTTGCCACAGGGCCGGACACTGAAGCTTTCTTT	CSVATGPDTEAFF	TRBV29-1	NA	NA	TRBJ1-1
TGTGCCAGCAGCCCCGCCGGGACTAGCGTAACCGGGGAGCTGTTTTTT	CASSPAGTSVTGELFF	TRBV7-8	NA	TRBD2	TRBJ2-2